Below, 13 T cell receptor beta chains from the same sample are listed, as sequenced in a study of blood T cell repertoires in COVID-19. Using immunoSEQ multiplex PCR, the repertoire was profiled, and TCRdb retains in-frame clones only, with some absent. The repertoire includes more than 200,000 clones, roughly 88% of them detected once, and about 27% sits in the top ten. Sequencing used peripheral blood. These receptors were collected from a man aged 40-49 years with acute or convalescent COVID-19.

CDR3 amino acids: CASRTLAGSSFDEQYF. DNA for the CDR3: TGTGCCAGCAGGACTCTAGCGGGGTCCTCCTTTGACGAGCAGTACTTC. This chain connects TRBV5-8 to TRBJ2-7, with 9 bases fitting TRBD2. Trimming removed 5 bases from V and 5 bases from J; junction bases left unmatched: 14. The CDR3 contains 16 residues. Germline V gene lookup returns CDR1 SGHTS and CDR2 YDEGEE.

The rearrangement uses TRBV19 and TRBJ1-5; 10 positions agree with TRBD1. Germline CDR1 and CDR2: LNHDA and SQIVND (reference sequence). J gave up 9 bases and V 9 bases, and 11 bases lay outside the gene matches. The CDR3 runs 14 residues. In DNA, the CDR3 is TGTGCCAGCGGGACAGGGGCCGAATGGGGGCCCCAGCATTTT. Translation: CASGTGAEWGPQHF.

A few counts support this clone. The rearrangement joins TRBV4-2 to TRBJ1-5, with a tentative D call TRBD1 (6 bases). Germline-derived CDR1 and CDR2 are LGHNA and YNFKEQ. V lost 0 bases to trimming and J lost 6 bases, with 12 bases between them. The CDR3 runs 15 residues. CDR3 in DNA: TGTGCCAGCAGCCAAGAAGGGGGAAAGGGTCAGCCCCAGCATTTT. Encoded protein: CASSQEGGKGQPQHF.

This chain's CDR3 is CASSYSSRMDTEAFF. DNA of the CDR3: TGTGCCAGCAGTTACTCGAGCAGGATGGACACTGAAGCTTTCTTT. The chain couples TRBV6-6 to TRBJ1-1; no definite D call. This CDR3 comprises 15 residues. CDR1 is MNHNY, CDR2 SVGAGI, per germline (reference sequence). V lost 0 bases and J lost 3, with 11 bases in between.

The chain combines TRBV9 with TRBJ2-1, with 7 positions matching TRBD1. Germline CDR1 SGDLS, CDR2 YYNGEE. The CDR3 is 14 amino acids. The J segment lost 5 bases and the V segment lost 4 bases, leaving 6 bases of the junction unmatched. The CDR3: CASSPNTGDNEQFF. The DNA for the CDR3 is TGTGCCAGCAGCCCCAACACAGGGGACAATGAGCAGTTCTTC.

The chain couples TRBV7-8 to TRBJ1-5, with D hard to call. Per the germline V gene, CDR1 is SGHVS and CDR2 is FQNEAQ. The V end was cut by 5 bases, the J end by 5 bases, with 10 bases between. The CDR3 is made up of 13 amino acids. CDR3 sequence (DNA): TGTGCCAGCAGCCAGAGTGAGGATCAGCCCCAGCATTTT. It translates to CASSQSEDQPQHF. Complete variable domain (other parts from reference TRBV7-8 and TRBJ1-5): GAGVSQSPRYKVAKRGQDVALRCDPISGHVSLFWYQQALGQGPEFLTYFQNEAQLDKSGLPSDRFFAERPEGSVSTLKIQRTQQEDSAVYLCASSQSEDQPQHFGDGTRLSIL.

The V gene is TRBV19, the J gene TRBJ2-1; D unclear. Per germline, CDR1 LNHDA and CDR2 SQIVND (reference sequence). This CDR3 has 16 amino acids. With 6 bases removed from V and 2 bases from J, the gap between germline ends came to 17 bases. The CDR3, as DNA: TGTGCCAGTAGCCTCCGCGCGGCGGATACCTACAATGAGCAGTTCTTC. Protein sequence: CASSLRAADTYNEQFF.

This chain joins TRBV6-6 and TRBJ2-1; 7 positions agree with TRBD2. Germline loops: CDR1 MNHNY, CDR2 SVGAGI (reference sequence). There are 15 residues in the CDR3. Trimming at V came to 6 bases and at J to 3 bases, leaving 8 bases not matched to a gene. CDR3 nucleotides: TGTGCCAGCAGCCCACGGGAGCGGGACTACAATGAGCAGTTCTTC. As protein: CASSPRERDYNEQFF.

The chain links TRBV20-1 to TRBJ2-7, with a weak D call TRBD1 (6 bases). CDR1 DFQATT and CDR2 SNEGSKA come from the germline V gene (reference sequence). CDR3 length: 11 residues. Trimming cost V 4 bases and J 5 bases, with 9 bases left between them. The CDR3 region is CSAIRGDEQYF. CDR3 in DNA: TGCAGTGCTATCAGGGGAGACGAGCAGTACTTC.

J is TRBJ2-6 and V is TRBV5-6; D call uncertain. This CDR3 is 17 amino acids long. CDR1 and CDR2 from the germline V gene are SGHDT and YYEEEE. V lost 4 bases and J 1 base, leaving 15 bases between the germline ends. The CDR3 sequence is CASSPLFRRSGANVLTF. The CDR3 DNA sequence: TGTGCCAGCAGCCCCCTTTTTCGCCGGTCTGGGGCCAACGTCCTGACTTTC.

The chain carries TRBV12-3 or TRBV12-4 and TRBJ2-7; 8 bases fit TRBD1. V lost 6 bases to trimming and J lost 11 bases; unmatched junction nucleotides: 6. The CDR3 contains 11 residues. CDR3 amino acids: CASSSTGEEYF. As DNA, the CDR3 is TGTGCCAGCAGCTCGACAGGGGAGGAGTACTTC.

This chain connects TRBV10-2 to TRBJ1-3, with D uncertain. The germline V gene encodes CDR1 WSHSY and CDR2 SAAADI. This CDR3 is built from 14 residues. V was clipped by 3 bases and J by 0 bases, with 6 bases between them. CDR3 nucleotides: TGCGCCAGCAGTGACCCAGGCTCTGGAAACACCATATATTTT. Translation gives CASSDPGSGNTIYF.

The genes are TRBV5-1 and TRBJ2-7, with TRBD1 matching over 7 bases. This CDR3 contains 15 residues. After removal of 7 bases from V and 0 bases from J, the junction contained 10 bases not matched to a gene. Germline CDR1 SGHRS, CDR2 YFSETQ. In DNA, the CDR3 is TGCGCCAGCGCAATTAGTGGGACAGACTCCTACGAGCAGTACTTC. Protein: CASAISGTDSYEQYF.